This T cell receptor (beta chain) was identified during a study of blood T cell repertoires in COVID-19 (dated by TCRdb to the early 2020s). Broadly, across the study: Samples from collaborators originated in the United States, Italy and Spain and spanned both the acute and convalescent phases of COVID-19. The material from the prospective study consisted of cDNA or gDNA derived from T cells, B-cell-depleted T cells, or PBMCs. Deeply sampled blood TCRbeta repertoires from subjects exposed to, actively infected with, or recovered from COVID-19 were included in the dataset. The repertoires were released in a freely available public database meant as a resource for research on the immune response to SARS-CoV-2. Samples were obtained from the ongoing ImmuneRACE study (first 160 participants) and from over 1,000 subjects provided by 6 global collaborators. Nearly every sample came with metadata listing a de-identified subject ID, COVID-19 status, age in years and sex. Where HLA class I and class II types were available, the types were taken from metadata supplied by the sample provider, not from assay-based typing. General findings and caveats noted by the study authors: How much clinical and demographic metadata was included differed by source and by participant, and the metadata was provided uncurated.

Spanning cysteine to phenylalanine, the CDR3 consists of 11 amino acids. Only CDR3 DNA remains: 33 bases, in frame from the first base. V loses 1 base, J loses 11 bases, and the germline ends lie 8 bases apart. Reading the germline V gene gives CDR1 MNHEY and CDR2 SVGAGI. This clone showed up just once. The clone's antigen remains unknown. No base quality values were provided; no much bigger clone lies one nucleotide off. The immunoSEQ Assay, a bias-controlled multiplex PCR, was used to amplify TCRbeta CDR3 regions from genomic DNA. The study's own analysis went as follows. Within the assay, amplification of reference gene primers was used to estimate how many nucleated cells each sample contained. Sequence reads were collapsed and filtered to measure the absolute abundance of every unique TCRbeta CDR3 rearrangement. For each sample, productive Simpson clonality was calculated as the square root of Simpson's diversity index across productive rearrangements. Drawn from immuneACCESS, this table holds only the in-frame rearrangements with V and J called that TCRdb kept. Clones are partly lost; checked studies trace under half to an unresolved V gene and leave the rest unexplained. That table furnishes V, J and clone size, whereas the DNA furnished D and trimming. The sample contains fewer than 20,000 clones, approximately 91% of them found a single time. More than 20% of the sample is taken by the ten largest.

Collaborating institutions collected whole blood in K2EDTA tubes following their own protocols. For TCRbeta analysis, collaborators shipped samples in one of three forms: frozen whole blood, isolated PBMCs, or DNA extracted from either of those sample types. What was sequenced was peripheral blood. The sequence links TRBV6-5 to TRBJ2-5, with no confident D gene call. The receptor was isolated from a man in his fifties or sixties with acute or convalescent COVID-19. The CDR3 here reads CASSYLGRQYF. The bases read TGTGCCAGCAGTTACTTAGGCAGGCAGTACTTC.